This TCR beta chain was identified in a study of T cells in women clearing cervical HPV infection. Study-wide context: Case blood was drawn a median about 160 days after lesion detection.

The assay was immunoSEQ multiplex PCR, and TCRdb's table has in-frame clones only and misses some. In all, the sample yields tens of thousands of clones. Study results and caveats: Richness differences could reflect unmeasured T-cell content per sample.

About this clone itself: Its matching antigen is unknown. The read ends 3 residues shy of where the CDR3 ends; the end is completed using the germline J gene.

V lost 5 bases and J lost 7, with 18 bases in between. From germline, CDR1 is GTSNPN and CDR2 SVGIG (reference sequence). The CDR3 runs 14 residues. This clonotype originated in a woman aged 18 to 75 with a cervical HPV16 infection that either progressed to CIN3+ or cleared (not recorded which). The sequencing input was blood buffy coat. The V and J genes are TRBV30 and TRBJ1-5; TRBD1 is a possible D gene (6 bases). CDR3 DNA, as far as it was read: TGTGCCTGGGGGACAAGGGGTACGGGCCAGCCC. Its translation is CAWGTRGTGQP. The whole CDR3 is CAWGTRGTGQPQHF.